These 21 T cell receptor beta chains originate from one sample sequenced in a study of blood T cell repertoires in COVID-19. TCRdb keeps only in-frame clones here, not all; method: immunoSEQ multiplex PCR. The table includes about 280,000 clones, 88% detected once. Source material: PBMCs or T cells enriched from blood (not recorded which). These receptors all stem from a woman in her twenties or thirties who had recovered from COVID-19.

The chain employs TRBV7-9 and TRBJ2-1; TRBD2 matches 8 bases. V was clipped by 2 bases and J by 0 bases; unmatched bases: 6. This CDR3 contains 17 residues. Germline assignment: CDR1 SEHNR and CDR2 FQNEAQ (reference sequence). CDR3 in amino acids: CASSLRREATSYNEQFF. DNA for the CDR3: TGTGCCAGCAGCTTAAGGCGGGAGGCGACCTCCTACAATGAGCAGTTCTTC.

V and J are TRBV2 and TRBJ2-1; 8 nucleotides match TRBD1. The CDR3 sequence is 17 residues long. V dropped 3 bases and J dropped 4; count of bases not matched to a gene: 11. CDR1 and CDR2 from the germline V gene are SNHLY and FYNNEI. CDR3 sequence (DNA): TGTGCCAGCAGTGACCAGGGGGCCCCGGGGAGGTACAATGAGCAGTTCTTC. Translated: CASSDQGAPGRYNEQFF.

V and J are TRBV30 and TRBJ1-5; no reliable D call. V dropped 1 base and J dropped 5 bases, with 12 bases sitting between them. The CDR3 covers 14 residues. The germline V gene encodes CDR1 GTSNPN and CDR2 SVGIG (reference sequence). The CDR3 here is CAWSALSPDQPQHF. Here the CDR3 DNA reads TGTGCCTGGAGTGCCTTATCCCCGGATCAGCCCCAGCATTTT. Together with reference TRBV30 and TRBJ1-5, the CDR3 gives the full variable domain: SQTIHQWPATLVQPVGSPLSLECTVEGTSNPNLYWYRQAAGRGLQLLFYSVGIGQISSEVPQNLSASRPQDRQFILSSKKLLLSDSGFYLCAWSALSPDQPQHFGDGTRLSIL.

The table lists this clone with a count of one. The chain combines TRBV6-1 with TRBJ2-7; tentative D call: TRBD1 (5 bases). Germline V gene data show CDR1 as MNHNS and CDR2 as SASEGT. The V end was cut by 2 bases, the J end by 3 bases, with 11 bases between. The CDR3 runs to 14 residues. CDR3 coding DNA: TGTGCCAGCAGTGAAAGGGGCTCCTTCTACGAGCAGTACTTC. The encoded protein is CASSERGSFYEQYF.

The rearrangement joins TRBV7-2 to TRBJ1-4; no clear D. Trimming removed 1 base from V and 7 bases from J, with 7 bases in between. This CDR3 spans 13 amino acids. CDR1 is SGHTA and CDR2 is FQGNSA in the germline V gene. The CDR3, as DNA: TGTGCCAGCAGCTTAGGACATGCTGAAAAACTGTTTTTT. This sequence encodes CASSLGHAEKLFF.

The chain recombines TRBV12-2 with TRBJ1-2; TRBD1 reflects the table's D call only, with no check against the DNA. TRBV12-2 is deemed a pseudogene. The CDR3 has 18 amino acids. CDR3 sequence reads: CASRLVQNRDGGYYGYTF. CDR3 coding DNA: TGTGCAAGTCGCTTAGTCCAGAACAGGGACGGTGGTTACTATGGCTACACCTTC.

The genes are TRBV5-6 and TRBJ1-6, with 8 nucleotides matching TRBD1. After removal of 0 bases from V and 8 bases from J, the junction contained 1 base not matched to a gene. This CDR3 contains 14 residues. In germline, CDR1 is SGHDT, CDR2 YYEEEE. The CDR3 loop is CASSLVTGDSPLHF. CDR3 DNA sequence: TGTGCCAGCAGCTTGGTGACAGGGGATTCACCCCTCCACTTT. The variable domain in full, with the rest retrieved from reference TRBV5-6 and TRBJ1-6, is DAGVTQSPTHLIKTRGQQVTLRCSPKSGHDTVSWYQQALGQGPQFIFQYYEEEERQRGNFPDRFSGHQFPNYSSELNVNALLLGDSALYLCASSLVTGDSPLHFGNGTRLTVT.

The rearrangement uses TRBV27 and TRBJ1-2; TRBD1 matches at 9 bases. Looked up from germline, CDR1 is MNHEY and CDR2 is SMNVEV (reference sequence). V lost 6 bases and J lost 7; bases outside the gene matches: 3. The CDR3 sequence is 12 residues long. CDR3 sequence (DNA): TGTGCCAGCAGGACAGGGGGACGTGGCTACACCTTC. Residues: CASRTGGRGYTF.

V and J are TRBV6-5 and TRBJ1-2; D ambiguous. The V and J ends lost 3 bases and 7 bases respectively, with 12 bases between them. The CDR3 covers 13 residues. CDR1 is MNHEY, CDR2 SVGAGI, per germline. CDR3 coding DNA: TGTGCCAGCAGTTATGTTGGAAGAGGTGGCTACACCTTC. It yields the protein CASSYVGRGGYTF.

The chain couples TRBV28 to TRBJ2-1, with D possibly being TRBD2 (6 bases). Trimming removed 6 bases from V and 7 bases from J, with 7 bases in between. Germline V gives CDR1 MDHEN, CDR2 SYDVKM. This CDR3 has 11 residues. In DNA form, the CDR3 reads TGTGCCAGCAGGGAGGGTAATGAGCAGTTCTTC. Encoded protein: CASREGNEQFF.

This chain uses TRBV10-1 with TRBJ2-7; 7 bases are a match to TRBD2. The trim removed 4 bases at V and 7 bases at J, leaving 25 bases unmatched. There are 19 residues in the CDR3. Germline CDR1 is WNHNN and CDR2 is SYGVQD (reference sequence). DNA of the CDR3: TGCGCCAGCAGTGGCCCCTGTTTGGCTAGCGGATTCCGCGGAGAAGAGCAGTACTTC. Residues: CASSGPCLASGFRGEEQYF.

The CDR3 coding sequence is TGTGCCAGCAGGCAGGGGGCGGTGAACACTGAAGCTTTCTTT. It yields the protein CASRQGAVNTEAFF. The rearrangement links TRBV2 to TRBJ1-1, with TRBD1 matching 8 bases. The CDR3 is 14 amino acids. Germline CDR1 reads SNHLY; CDR2 reads FYNNEI. V was pared by 6 bases and J by 0 bases, with 3 bases of the junction left unmatched.

The gene calls are TRBV5-1 and TRBJ2-2; the D gene is possibly TRBD1 (7 bases). Germline CDR1 reads SGHRS; CDR2 reads YFSETQ. V was pared by 4 bases and J by 5 bases, with 18 bases between. CDR3 size: 16 residues. The CDR3 here is CASSKGAIGGTGELFF. CDR3 bases: TGCGCCAGCAGCAAGGGGGCTATTGGAGGGACCGGGGAGCTGTTTTTT.

The chain links TRBV14 to TRBJ2-5, with TRBD1 matching over 7 bases. Germline lookup yields CDR1 SGHDN and CDR2 FVKESK. Trimming took 7 bases from V and 4 from J; bases not matched to a gene: 12. The CDR3 spans 15 residues. The CDR3 DNA is TGTGCCAGCAACCCCGGGACAGCTAGACGAGAGACCCAGTACTTC. Encoded protein: CASNPGTARRETQYF.

This chain uses TRBV29-1 with TRBJ1-1, with TRBD1 matching 8 bases. The CDR3 totals 11 residues. Trimming removed 7 bases from V and 7 bases from J; junction bases left unmatched: 5. Germline assignment: CDR1 SQVTM and CDR2 ANQGSEA. This CDR3 is CSADRAIEAFF. In DNA form, the CDR3 reads TGCAGCGCGGACAGGGCTATTGAAGCTTTCTTT.

V gene TRBV11-3 combines with J gene TRBJ2-6, with a weak D call TRBD1 (5 bases). Germline V lookup: CDR1 SGHNT, CDR2 YENEEA. Trimming shortened V by 3 bases and J by 0 bases, and 15 bases separated the two germline ends. This CDR3 contains 18 residues. Here the CDR3 reads CASSFGAGLNSGANVLTF. DNA of the CDR3: TGTGCCAGCAGCTTCGGCGCAGGGTTAAACTCTGGGGCCAACGTCCTGACTTTC.

This chain uses TRBV7-8 with TRBJ1-6, with D maybe TRBD1 (5 bases). CDR1 SGHVS and CDR2 FQNEAQ come from the germline V gene. Trimming stripped 1 base from V and 4 bases from J, with 17 bases between. The CDR3 consists of 18 residues. The CDR3: CASSLDGLRGFYNSPLHF. The CDR3 DNA is TGTGCCAGCAGCTTAGACGGCTTAAGGGGATTTTATAATTCACCCCTCCACTTT. The whole variable domain, filled in from reference TRBV7-8 and TRBJ1-6, reads GAGVSQSPRYKVAKRGQDVALRCDPISGHVSLFWYQQALGQGPEFLTYFQNEAQLDKSGLPSDRFFAERPEGSVSTLKIQRTQQEDSAVYLCASSLDGLRGFYNSPLHFGNGTRLTVT.

V is TRBV4-3 and J is TRBJ1-1; the D is unclear. V was pared by 1 base and J by 5 bases, with 8 bases between. The CDR3 length is 13 residues. Germline CDR1 LGHNA, CDR2 YSLEER. The CDR3 coding sequence is TGCGCCAGCAGCCAAGCTAGTGGGACTGAAGCTTTCTTT. Translated: CASSQASGTEAFF.

The rearrangement uses TRBV7-2 and TRBJ1-1, with 9 bases that match TRBD1. This CDR3 is built from 17 residues. Germline values: CDR1 SGHTA, CDR2 FQGNSA. The ends lost 6 bases at V and 0 bases at J; junction bases unmatched: 11. CDR3 protein: CASSRDRERVMNTEAFF. In DNA, the CDR3 is TGTGCCAGCAGTCGGGACAGGGAAAGGGTCATGAACACTGAAGCTTTCTTT.

The chain couples TRBV27 to TRBJ1-4; possible D gene TRBD1, 5 bases. V lost 1 base, J lost 7 bases, and 19 bases lay in between. Germline V gene lookup returns CDR1 MNHEY and CDR2 SMNVEV (reference sequence). The CDR3 is 17 residues long. CDR3: CASSLYWSGGGGEKLFF. The CDR3 DNA reads TGTGCCAGCAGTTTATATTGGAGCGGCGGGGGGGGTGAAAAACTGTTTTTT.

The J gene is TRBJ2-7, the V gene TRBV19, with TRBD1 identical over 9 bases. The CDR3 is 16 amino acids. After removal of 5 bases from V and 4 bases from J, the junction contained 12 bases not matched to a gene. Germline V gene lookup returns CDR1 LNHDA and CDR2 SQIVND (reference sequence). The DNA of the CDR3 is TGTGCCAGTAGTTGGGGGACAGGGAAACTCTTGTACGAGCAGTACTTC. This sequence encodes CASSWGTGKLLYEQYF.